These 21 T cell receptor beta chains were all obtained from the same sample, sequenced in a study of cytomegalovirus exposure and HLA in healthy donors. Method: immunoSEQ multiplex PCR; TCRdb's copy keeps in-frame clones and lacks some. The data hold about 280,000 clones, with approximately 87% observed a single time. The sequenced material came from PBMCs. The receptors were gathered from a woman aged 18-35 years in good health and CMV-seronegative.

This rearrangement joins TRBV6-5 to TRBJ2-7; maybe TRBD1 (6 bases). The CDR3 runs to 15 residues. Per germline, CDR1 MNHEY and CDR2 SVGAGI. Trimming cost V 4 bases and J 7 bases, with 20 bases left between them. CDR3 sequence: CASSSPQGLPGEQYF. The CDR3 DNA is TGTGCCAGCAGTTCCCCACAGGGCCTCCCGGGGGAGCAGTACTTC.

The chain recombines TRBV12-5 with TRBJ2-7; D gene uncertain. Germline CDR1 and CDR2: LGHNT and FRNRAP. The CDR3 covers 11 residues. V gave up 3 bases and J gave up 6 bases, with 6 bases separating them. The CDR3 DNA reads TGTGCTAGTGGTTTAAACAGCGAGCAGTACTTC. Residues: CASGLNSEQYF.

The chain joins TRBV28 to TRBJ2-7, with 10 bases fitting TRBD1. CDR1 and CDR2 from the germline V gene are MDHEN and SYDVKM. V gave up 2 bases and J gave up 2 bases; unmatched junction bases: 6. The CDR3 extends over 16 amino acids. CDR3 in DNA: TGTGCCAGCAGTTTAGCCCCGGGACAGGGGACCTACGAGCAGTACTTC. As protein: CASSLAPGQGTYEQYF.

In DNA form, the CDR3 reads TGTGCCAGCAGCTTACGACAGGGGTACAATGAGCAGTTCTTC. Protein product: CASSLRQGYNEQFF. This chain links TRBV5-4 with TRBJ2-1, with 8 bases identical to TRBD1. The germline CDR1 and CDR2 sequences are SGHNT and YYREEE (reference sequence). V shed 2 bases and J 4 bases; nucleotides not matched to a gene: 2. The CDR3 has 14 residues.

This clone was counted a single time. CDR3 protein: CASSSLQGNEQFF. In DNA, the CDR3 is TGTGCCAGCAGTTCGTTACAGGGGAATGAGCAGTTCTTC. The chain carries TRBV11-1 and TRBJ2-1; 7 bases agree with TRBD1. With 6 bases clipped from V and 7 bases from J, the junction kept 6 bases outside the gene matches. This CDR3 has 13 amino acids. Germline CDR1 SGHAT, CDR2 FQDESV (reference sequence).

This chain uses TRBV6-5 with TRBJ2-7, with 13 bases that match TRBD2. After removal of 2 bases from V and 2 bases from J, the junction contained 0 bases not matched to a gene. Germline values: CDR1 MNHEY, CDR2 SVGAGI. The CDR3 is 15 amino acids. The CDR3 DNA follows: TGTGCCAGCAGTTACGGGACTAGCGGGACCTACGAGCAGTACTTC. It is translated as CASSYGTSGTYEQYF.

As DNA, the CDR3 is TGTGCCAGCAGTTGGGGACAGTTCTCCGAGCAGTACTTC. Its protein is CASSWGQFSEQYF. V usage is TRBV6-5 and J usage is TRBJ2-7; the match to TRBD1 covers 7 bases. V was clipped by 4 bases and J by 6 bases; unmatched bases: 6. This CDR3 spans 13 amino acids. CDR1 MNHEY and CDR2 SVGAGI come from the germline V gene.

This chain links TRBV5-1 with TRBJ2-7, with 9 bases lining up with TRBD1. The CDR3 consists of 14 residues. V lost 4 bases and J lost 5; bases outside the gene matches: 7. Germline CDR1 is SGHRS and CDR2 is YFSETQ. For the CDR3, the DNA is TGCGCCAGCAGCCCCCAGACAGGGGGTAACGAGCAGTACTTC. Its translation is CASSPQTGGNEQYF.

The chain combines TRBV30 with TRBJ1-2; D remains unclear. In germline, CDR1 is GTSNPN, CDR2 SVGIG (reference sequence). This CDR3 contains 11 residues. V shed 3 bases and J shed 7 bases, with 9 bases lying between them. The DNA for the CDR3 is TGTGCCTGGAGCGAGGGCCCTGGCTACACCTTC. Its protein is CAWSEGPGYTF.

The chain is built from TRBV6-4 and TRBJ2-3, with 10 bases that match TRBD2. This CDR3 has 16 amino acids. Germline V gives CDR1 MRHNA, CDR2 SNTAGT. V was clipped by 1 base and J by 6 bases; unmatched bases: 7. In nucleotides, the CDR3 is TGTGCCAGCAGTGACTTAGCGGGAGGCCAAAGCGATACGCAGTATTTT. Protein product: CASSDLAGGQSDTQYF.

V gene TRBV12-5 combines with J gene TRBJ2-1; D gene uncertain. This CDR3 has 16 residues. The germline gives CDR1 LGHNT, CDR2 FRNRAP. The germline V and J ends were trimmed by 2 bases and 3 bases, with 14 bases remaining between them. The CDR3 DNA reads TGTGCTAGTGGTTTGAGTCCCGCGGAAATCTACAATGAGCAGTTCTTC. This sequence encodes CASGLSPAEIYNEQFF. Together with reference TRBV12-5 and TRBJ2-1, the CDR3 gives the full variable domain: DARVTQTPRHKVTEMGQEVTMRCQPILGHNTVFWYRQTMMQGLELLAYFRNRAPLDDSGMPKDRFSAEMPDATLATLKIQPSEPRDSAVYFCASGLSPAEIYNEQFFGPGTRLTVL.

The chain is built from TRBV5-4 and TRBJ2-7, with 8 bases matching TRBD2. This CDR3 region has 14 residues. Germline loops: CDR1 SGHNT, CDR2 YYREEE (reference sequence). J was trimmed by 2 bases and V by 4 bases; bases with no gene match: 5. CDR3 bases: TGTGCCAGCAGCCCTCCGGGACTAGCCTACGAGCAGTACTTC. Protein product: CASSPPGLAYEQYF.

The genes are TRBV9 and TRBJ2-1, with 14 bases identical to TRBD2. This CDR3 has 15 residues. The germline V gene has CDR1 SGDLS and CDR2 YYNGEE. V shed 3 bases, J shed 14 bases, and the junction held 10 bases outside the gene matches. The DNA of the CDR3 is TGTGCCAGCAGCGCCCGTGGGACTAGCGGGAGTTCAAAGTTCTTC. Its protein product is CASSARGTSGSSKFF.

The V and J genes are TRBV30 and TRBJ1-1; D perhaps matches TRBD1 (5 bases). There are 13 residues in the CDR3. CDR1 is GTSNPN and CDR2 is SVGIG in the germline V gene (reference sequence). The V gene lost 5 bases and the J gene lost 5 bases, with 15 bases spanning the gap. CDR3 sequence (DNA): TGTGCCTGGGATCGCGGGGGGGATACTGAAGCTTTCTTT. It is translated as CAWDRGGDTEAFF.

This chain links TRBV29-1 with TRBJ1-1; D not resolved. The germline V and J ends were trimmed by 6 bases and 4 bases, with 15 bases remaining between them. The CDR3 is made up of 13 amino acids. Germline V CDR1 and CDR2: SQVTM, ANQGSEA. The DNA for the CDR3 is TGCAGCGTGAGAGCTGGGTGGGCCACTGAAGCTTTCTTT. This encodes CSVRAGWATEAFF.

V gene TRBV12-5 combines with J gene TRBJ2-4, with D possibly TRBD1 on 5 matching bases. The CDR3 runs to 13 residues. Trimming shortened V by 5 bases and J by 9 bases, and 14 bases separated the two germline ends. The germline V gene encodes CDR1 LGHNT and CDR2 FRNRAP. This CDR3 reads CASGVRVLGIQYF. CDR3 nucleotide sequence: TGTGCTAGTGGTGTCAGGGTTCTTGGCATTCAGTACTTC.

A few counts support this clone. The genes are TRBV6-5 and TRBJ1-1; 9 nucleotides agree with TRBD1. The length of the CDR3 is 16 residues. The J segment lost 6 bases and the V segment lost 4 bases, leaving 12 bases of the junction unmatched. The germline V gene encodes CDR1 MNHEY and CDR2 SVGAGI. CDR3 in DNA: TGTGCCAGCAGTTTCGGACAGGGGCGGGTTGGGGCTGAAGCTTTCTTT. This translates into CASSFGQGRVGAEAFF.

The V call is TRBV5-1, the J call TRBJ1-1; TRBD1 agrees at 8 bases. This CDR3 is 16 amino acids long. CDR1 SGHRS and CDR2 YFSETQ come from the germline V gene. After removal of 4 bases from V and 1 base from J, the junction contained 9 bases not matched to a gene. CDR3 residues: CASSRRATGGNTEAFF. The CDR3 region has the DNA TGCGCCAGCAGCCGAAGAGCCACAGGGGGGAACACTGAAGCTTTCTTT.

V usage is TRBV18 and J usage is TRBJ1-4, with D possibly being TRBD1 (6 bases). Germline lookup yields CDR1 KGHSH and CDR2 LQKENI. The V end was cut by 3 bases, the J end by 5 bases, with 10 bases between. The CDR3 totals 14 residues. The CDR3 sequence is CASSPIGGNEKLFF. The CDR3 DNA sequence: TGTGCCAGCTCACCGATTGGGGGCAATGAAAAACTGTTTTTT.

The J gene is TRBJ1-5, the V gene TRBV28; 7 bases map to TRBD1. CDR1 and CDR2 (germline): MDHEN, SYDVKM. CDR3 length: 12 residues. With V trimmed by 8 bases and J by 10 bases, 8 bases remained unmatched. In nucleotides, the CDR3 is TGTGCCAGCGACAGGGATAAGATCCCCCAGCATTTT. It is translated as CASDRDKIPQHF. Based on the CDR3 plus reference TRBV28 and TRBJ1-5, the full variable domain is DVKVTQSSRYLVKRTGEKVFLECVQDMDHENMFWYRQDPGLGLRLIYFSYDVKMKEKGDIPEGYSVSREKKERFSLILESASTNQTSMYLCASDRDKIPQHFGDGTRLSIL.

The V and J genes are TRBV14 and TRBJ2-1; 13 positions match TRBD2. Germline V gene data show CDR1 as SGHDN and CDR2 as FVKESK. The CDR3 loop spans 20 amino acids. The junction had 16 bases not matched to a gene; V was cut back by 1 base and J by 7 bases. CDR3 amino acids: CASSQVRVGRETSGRNEQFF. The CDR3 DNA sequence: TGTGCCAGCAGCCAAGTAAGAGTCGGGCGGGAGACTAGCGGGAGGAATGAGCAGTTCTTC.